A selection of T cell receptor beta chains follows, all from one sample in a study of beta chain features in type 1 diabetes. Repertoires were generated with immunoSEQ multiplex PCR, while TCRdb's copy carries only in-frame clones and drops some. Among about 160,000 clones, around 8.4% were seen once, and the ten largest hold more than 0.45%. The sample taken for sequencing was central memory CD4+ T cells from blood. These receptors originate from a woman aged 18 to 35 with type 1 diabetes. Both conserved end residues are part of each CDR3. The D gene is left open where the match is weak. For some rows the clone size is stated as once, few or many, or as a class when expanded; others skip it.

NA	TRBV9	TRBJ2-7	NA	TGTGCCAGCAGCCCTACAGACAGTTTGGGAGAGCAGTACTTC	CASSPTDSLGEQYF
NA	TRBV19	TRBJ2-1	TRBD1	TGTGCCAGTAGAGAGACTGACAGGGGGCTATTCTACAATGAGCAGTTCTTC	CASRETDRGLFYNEQFF
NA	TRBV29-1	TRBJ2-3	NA	TGCAGCGTTAGAGCCCAGCTAGAGGGCACAGATACGCAGTATTTT	CSVRAQLEGTDTQYF
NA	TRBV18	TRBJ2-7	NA	TGTGCCAGTTCGGACAGCTCCTACGAGCAGTACTTC	CASSDSSYEQYF
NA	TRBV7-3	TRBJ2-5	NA	TGTGCCAGCAGCCTAGGGACTGTGGAGACCCAGTACTTC	CASSLGTVETQYF
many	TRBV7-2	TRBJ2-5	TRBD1	TGTGCCAGCAGCCTAGGCGGACAGGATAGTCCCCAGTACTTC	CASSLGGQDSPQYF
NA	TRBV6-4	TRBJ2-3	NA	TGTGCCAGCAGCCGTCGACACACAGATACGCAGTATTTT	CASSRRHTDTQYF
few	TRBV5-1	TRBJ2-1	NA	TGCGCCAGCAGCCCCCTGGGGGGGCGGGACAATGAGCAGTTCTTC	CASSPLGGRDNEQFF
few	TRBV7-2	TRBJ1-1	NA	TGTGCCAGCAGCCCCCGGTCCTTTAAAGCTTTCTTT	CASSPRSFKAFF
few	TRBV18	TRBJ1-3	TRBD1	TGTGCCAGCTCGACAGGGTATGGAAACACCATATATTTT	CASSTGYGNTIYF
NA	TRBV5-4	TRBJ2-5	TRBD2	TGTGCCAGCAGCTTAGCGGGAGGGCCGGAGACCCAGTACTTC	CASSLAGGPETQYF
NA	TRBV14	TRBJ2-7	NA	TGTGCCAGCAGCGATGCGCGGGGAGACGACGAGCAGTACTTC	CASSDARGDDEQYF
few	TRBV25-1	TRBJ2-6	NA	TGTGCCAGCAGTGAATGGCAGGACAAAGCCAACGTCCTGACTTTC	CASSEWQDKANVLTF
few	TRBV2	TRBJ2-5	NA	TGTGCCAGCAGTGCTAAAGAGACCCAGTACTTC	CASSAKETQYF
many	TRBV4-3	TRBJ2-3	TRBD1	TGCGCCAGCAGTACCGGTGGACAGGGGGAGTTGACGCAGTATTTT	CASSTGGQGELTQYF
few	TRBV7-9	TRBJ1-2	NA	TGTGCCAGCAGCTTATGGGGGCCCTCAAATGATGGCTACACCTTC	CASSLWGPSNDGYTF
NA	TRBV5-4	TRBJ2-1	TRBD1	TGTGCCAGCAGCTACGTGACAGGGTCGTCCTACAATGAGCAGTTCTTC	CASSYVTGSSYNEQFF
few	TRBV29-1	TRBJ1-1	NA	TGCAGCGCCCGACAGGTTGAAGCTTTCTTT	CSARQVEAFF
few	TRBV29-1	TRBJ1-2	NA	TGCAGCGGTTCCGGGGAACCTAACTATGGCTACACCTTC	CSGSGEPNYGYTF
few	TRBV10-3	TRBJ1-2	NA	TGTGCCATCAGTGAACTCCGGGGGGGCTACACCTTC	CAISELRGGYTF
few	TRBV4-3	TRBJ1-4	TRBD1	TGCGCCAGCAGCCAAGACCATCCCTACAACGGACAGGGGGATTCGGCTAATGAAAAACTGTTTTTT	CASSQDHPYNGQGDSANEKLFF
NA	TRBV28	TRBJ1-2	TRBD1	TGTGCCACCGAGGACAGGAGAGGTGGTTATGGCTACACCTTC	CATEDRRGGYGYTF
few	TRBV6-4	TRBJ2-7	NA	TGTGCCAGCAGCCTGCGGCAGACCTACGAGCAGTACTTC	CASSLRQTYEQYF
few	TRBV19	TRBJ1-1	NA	TGTGCCAGTAGTCTAGTGTGGTCGGGTTCGAACACTGAAGCTTTCTTT	CASSLVWSGSNTEAFF
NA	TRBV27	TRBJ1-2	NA	TGTGCCAGCAGTTTATCAGCGTCCCACGGCTACACCTTC	CASSLSASHGYTF
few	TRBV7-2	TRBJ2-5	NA	TGTGCCAGCAGCCCGAGTGGCGGGACAGAGACCCAGTACTTC	CASSPSGGTETQYF
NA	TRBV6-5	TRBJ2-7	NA	TGTGCCAGTGGACAGCACGAGCAGTACTTC	CASGQHEQYF
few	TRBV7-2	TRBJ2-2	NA	TGTGCCAGCAGCTATAGAGGTCGCACCGGGGAGCTGTTTTTT	CASSYRGRTGELFF
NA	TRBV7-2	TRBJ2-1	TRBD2	TGTGCCAGCAGCTTTCATAGCGGGAGGGCCGGGAATGAGCAGTTCTTC	CASSFHSGRAGNEQFF
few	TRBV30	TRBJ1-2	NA	TGTGCCTGGAGTCGTACAGGGTTCTATGGCTACACCTTC	CAWSRTGFYGYTF
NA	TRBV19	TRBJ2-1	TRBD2	TGTGCCAGTATGACGGGGGGAGTGAGGTACAATGAGCAGTTCTTC	CASMTGGVRYNEQFF
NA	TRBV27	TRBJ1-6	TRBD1	TGTGCCAGCAGTTTTTGGACAGGGAATTCACCCCTCCACTTT	CASSFWTGNSPLHF